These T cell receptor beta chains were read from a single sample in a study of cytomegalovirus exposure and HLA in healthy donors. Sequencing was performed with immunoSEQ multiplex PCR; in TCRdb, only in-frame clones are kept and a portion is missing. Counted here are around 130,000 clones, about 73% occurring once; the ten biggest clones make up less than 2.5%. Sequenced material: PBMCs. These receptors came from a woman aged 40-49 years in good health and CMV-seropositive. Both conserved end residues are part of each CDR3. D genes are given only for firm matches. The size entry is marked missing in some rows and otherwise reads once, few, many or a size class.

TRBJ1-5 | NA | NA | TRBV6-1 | CASRETGDGNQPQHF | TGTGCCAGCAGGGAAACAGGAGACGGCAATCAGCCCCAGCATTTT
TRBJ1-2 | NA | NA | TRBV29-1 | CSAGGEIYGYTF | TGCAGCGCTGGAGGGGAAATCTATGGCTACACCTTC
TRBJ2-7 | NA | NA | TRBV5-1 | CASSSDRVGGEQYF | TGCGCCAGCAGCTCCGACAGGGTCGGGGGCGAGCAGTACTTC
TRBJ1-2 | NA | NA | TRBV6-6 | CASSYSPGYEYGYTF | TGTGCCAGCAGTTATTCCCCAGGGTACGAGTATGGCTACACCTTC
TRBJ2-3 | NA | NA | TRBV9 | CASSLQGRPTDTQYF | TGTGCCAGCAGCCTCCAGGGGAGACCTACAGATACGCAGTATTTT
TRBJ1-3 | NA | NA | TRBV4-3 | CASSQILGNTIYF | TGCGCCAGCAGCCAAATACTCGGAAACACCATATATTTT
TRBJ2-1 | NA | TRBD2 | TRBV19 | CASSGLAGATSYNEQFF | TGTGCCAGTAGCGGACTAGCGGGAGCGACTTCCTACAATGAGCAGTTCTTC
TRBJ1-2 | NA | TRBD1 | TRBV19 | CASSTTGNGYTF | TGTGCCAGTAGTACGACAGGGAACGGCTACACCTTC
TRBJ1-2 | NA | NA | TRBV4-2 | CASSQAGQPPYGYTF | TGTGCCAGCAGCCAGGCTGGACAGCCTCCCTATGGCTACACCTTC
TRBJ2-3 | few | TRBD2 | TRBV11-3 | CASSPGLAGGITDTQYF | TGTGCCAGCAGCCCGGGACTAGCGGGGGGCATCACAGATACGCAGTATTTT
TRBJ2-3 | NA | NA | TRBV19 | CASSAFHRGTDTQYF | TGTGCCAGTAGCGCCTTCCACCGAGGCACAGATACGCAGTATTTT
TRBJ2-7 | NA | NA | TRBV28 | CASSTGRGSYEQYF | TGTGCCAGCAGCACAGGGAGAGGGTCCTACGAGCAGTACTTC
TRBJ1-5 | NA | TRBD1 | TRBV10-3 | CAISETGGNQPQHF | TGTGCCATCAGTGAGACAGGGGGCAATCAGCCCCAGCATTTT
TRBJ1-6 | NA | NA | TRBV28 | CASSPRYSPLHF | TGTGCCAGCAGTCCTCGGTATTCACCCCTCCACTTT
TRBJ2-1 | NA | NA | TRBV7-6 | CASSPTRTSYNEQFF | TGTGCCAGCAGCCCGACTAGGACCTCCTACAATGAGCAGTTCTTC
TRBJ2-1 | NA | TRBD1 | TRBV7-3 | CASSTRTGKSNEQFF | TGTGCCAGCAGCACTAGGACAGGGAAGAGCAATGAGCAGTTCTTC
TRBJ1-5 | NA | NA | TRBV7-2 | CASSLADGRGSMYQPQHF | TGTGCCAGCAGCTTAGCGGATGGCAGGGGTAGTATGTATCAGCCCCAGCATTTT
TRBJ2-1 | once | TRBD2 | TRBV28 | CASSSGTSGHNEQFF | TGTGCCAGCAGTTCCGGGACTAGCGGGCACAATGAGCAGTTCTTC
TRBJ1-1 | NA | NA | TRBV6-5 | CASSYSSGTRNTEAFF | TGTGCCAGCAGTTACTCCTCCGGGACAAGGAACACTGAAGCTTTCTTT
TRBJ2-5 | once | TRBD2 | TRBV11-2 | CASSPGTKGTSETQYF | TGTGCCAGCAGCCCGGGGACTAAAGGGACGAGCGAGACCCAGTACTTC
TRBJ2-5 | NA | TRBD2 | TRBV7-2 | CASSPWTSGGGETQYF | TGTGCCAGCAGCCCGTGGACTAGCGGGGGCGGGGAGACCCAGTACTTC
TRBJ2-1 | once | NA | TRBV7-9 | CSSSLGVGEQFF | TGTTCCAGCAGCTTAGGCGTTGGTGAGCAGTTCTTC
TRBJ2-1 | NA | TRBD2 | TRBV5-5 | CASSLFPGTTREQFF | TGTGCCAGCAGTTTATTCCCCGGGACTACCCGTGAGCAGTTCTTC
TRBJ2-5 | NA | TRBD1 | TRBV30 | CAWSGRDRGRGTQYF | TGTGCCTGGAGTGGCCGGGACAGGGGACGGGGGACCCAGTACTTC
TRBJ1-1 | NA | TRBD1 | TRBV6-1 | CATNEGQSQAFF | TGTGCCACCAACGAGGGACAGAGTCAAGCTTTCTTT
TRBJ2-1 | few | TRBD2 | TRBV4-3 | CASSQGAGDWNEQFF | TGCGCCAGCAGCCAAGGAGCGGGAGATTGGAATGAGCAGTTCTTC
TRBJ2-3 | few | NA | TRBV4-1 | CASSQDRWGDTDTQYF | TGCGCCAGCAGCCAAGATAGGTGGGGAGACACAGATACGCAGTATTTT
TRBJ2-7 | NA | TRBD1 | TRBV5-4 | CASSQDRELYEQYF | TGTGCCAGCAGCCAGGACAGGGAACTCTACGAGCAGTACTTC
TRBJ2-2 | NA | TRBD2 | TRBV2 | CASSSGLAGGPGTGELFF | TGTGCCAGCTCTTCGGGACTAGCGGGGGGGCCGGGCACCGGGGAGCTGTTTTTT
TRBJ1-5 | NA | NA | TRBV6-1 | CASGVSADSNQPQHF | TGTGCCAGCGGCGTATCGGCGGATAGCAATCAGCCCCAGCATTTT
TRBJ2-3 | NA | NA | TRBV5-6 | CASSSDTGLGRDTQYF | TGTGCCAGCAGCTCAGATACAGGGCTGGGCCGGGATACGCAGTATTTT
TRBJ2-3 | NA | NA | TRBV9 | CASSGVGASSTDTQYF | TGTGCCAGCAGCGGTGTGGGGGCGTCTAGCACAGATACGCAGTATTTT
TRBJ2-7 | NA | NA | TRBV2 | CASRDYSYEQYF | TGTGCCAGCAGGGACTACTCCTACGAGCAGTACTTC
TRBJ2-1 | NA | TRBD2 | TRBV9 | CASSVGTSYLNEQFF | TGTGCCAGCAGCGTCGGGACTAGCTATTTAAATGAGCAGTTCTTC
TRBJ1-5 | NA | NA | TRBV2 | CASSPRTAVNQPQHF | TGTGCCAGCAGTCCCCGGACAGCCGTCAATCAGCCCCAGCATTTT
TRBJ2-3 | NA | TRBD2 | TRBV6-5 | CASSPRSSGWQYF | TGTGCCAGCAGTCCCCGGTCTAGCGGGTGGCAGTATTTT
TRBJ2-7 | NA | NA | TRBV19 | CASSIKMGDTYEQYF | TGTGCCAGTAGTATCAAGATGGGAGACACCTACGAGCAGTACTTC
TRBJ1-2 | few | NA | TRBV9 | CASTALGASDYGYTF | TGTGCCAGCACCGCTCTAGGGGCGAGCGACTATGGCTACACCTTC
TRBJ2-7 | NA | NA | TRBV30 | CAWSRGSTYEQYF | TGTGCCTGGAGCAGGGGCAGTACCTACGAGCAGTACTTC
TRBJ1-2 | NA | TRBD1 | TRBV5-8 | CASSLQGAGMGGYTF | TGTGCCAGCAGCTTACAGGGGGCCGGGATGGGCGGCTACACCTTC
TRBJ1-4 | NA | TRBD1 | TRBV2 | CASGQGLINEKLFF | TGTGCCAGCGGACAGGGACTCATCAATGAAAAACTGTTTTTT
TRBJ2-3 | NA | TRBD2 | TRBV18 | CASSGLAEDDTQYF | TGTGCCAGCTCAGGACTAGCGGAGGATGATACGCAGTATTTT
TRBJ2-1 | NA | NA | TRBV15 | CATRLDGRAVYNEQFF | TGTGCCACCAGGTTGGATGGCAGGGCGGTCTACAATGAGCAGTTCTTC
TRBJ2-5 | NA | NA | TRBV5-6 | CASSSREKGYQETQYF | TGTGCCAGCAGCTCCCGGGAGAAGGGGTACCAAGAGACCCAGTACTTC
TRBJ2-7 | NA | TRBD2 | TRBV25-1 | CASSEYGSSGTRAYEQYF | TGTGCCAGCAGTGAATACGGTAGTAGCGGGACTCGAGCATACGAGCAGTACTTC
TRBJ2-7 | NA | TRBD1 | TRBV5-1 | CASSLVGTGQGSYEQYF | TGCGCCAGCAGCTTGGTAGGAACGGGACAGGGGTCCTACGAGCAGTACTTC
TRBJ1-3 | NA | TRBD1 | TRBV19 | CASSQDRGAGNTIYF | TGTGCCAGTAGCCAGGACAGGGGAGCTGGAAACACCATATATTTT
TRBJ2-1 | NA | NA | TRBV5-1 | CASSAGQGSYNEQFF | TGCGCCAGCAGCGCCGGTCAGGGCTCCTACAATGAGCAGTTCTTC
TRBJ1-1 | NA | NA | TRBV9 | CASSVVGQRNTEAFF | TGTGCCAGCAGCGTAGTGGGACAAAGGAACACTGAAGCTTTCTTT
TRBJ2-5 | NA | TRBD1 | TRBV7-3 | CASSSKGGGETQYF | TGTGCCAGCAGCTCGAAAGGGGGCGGGGAGACCCAGTACTTC
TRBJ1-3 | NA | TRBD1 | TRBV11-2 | CASSSTGNFGNTIYF | TGTGCCAGCAGCTCGACAGGGAACTTTGGAAACACCATATATTTT
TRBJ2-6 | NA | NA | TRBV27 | CASSFLRVVSSGANVLTF | TGTGCCAGCAGTTTTCTTCGGGTCGTTAGCTCTGGGGCCAACGTCCTGACTTTC
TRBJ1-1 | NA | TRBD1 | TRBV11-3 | CASSLGGTGTTEAFF | TGTGCCAGCAGCTTAGGAGGGACAGGGACCACTGAAGCTTTCTTT
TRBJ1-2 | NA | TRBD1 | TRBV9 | CASSVGRTGSGYTF | TGTGCCAGCAGCGTAGGGCGGACAGGTAGTGGCTACACCTTC